These T cell receptor beta chains were read from a single sample in a study of T-cell memory formation after mild COVID-19. TCRdb re-called the 5' RACE reads with MiXCR, one entry per CDR3 protein. The sample yields about 350,000 distinct CDR3 sequences, about an eighth seen once. Sequencing was performed on PBMCs or a T cell subset sorted from them (not recorded which). The receptors here all came from a man aged 18-30 years who had mild COVID-19 (a few samples of this study predate the infection). Cell type and time point are not known. Both conserved end residues are part of each CDR3.

>TRBV7-9|13|TRBJ2-5
CASSSPGQETQYF
>TRBV4-1|15|TRBJ2-1
CASSQDSGSYNEQFF
>TRBV12-3/TRBV12-4|16|TRBJ1-6
CASTPALGSNNSPLHF
>TRBV7-3|14|TRBJ2-6
CASGVGSGANVLTF
>TRBV5-4|15|TRBJ1-1
CASSLGDQRNTEAFF
>TRBV18|15|TRBJ1-4
CASSQLGATNEKLFF
>TRBV6-2/TRBV6-3|17|TRBJ2-2
CSSRQPWDQENTGELFF
>TRBV20-1|12|TRBJ1-2
CSARDSRYGYTF
>TRBV4-3|16|TRBJ2-2
CASSQKAGGYTGELFF
>TRBV7-6|16|TRBJ2-3
CASSLRSGSTTDTQYF
>TRBV4-3|13|TRBJ1-1
CASSQEFRTEAFF
>TRBV7-2|17|TRBJ2-3
CASSRPRGDPSTDTQYF
>TRBV28|16|TRBJ2-1
CASKGHRAQDYNEQFF
>TRBV6-5|14|TRBJ1-1
CASSYSQGNTEAFF
>TRBV9|15|TRBJ1-1
CASSVAEVMNTEAFF
>TRBV7-2|13|TRBJ2-2
CASSARQSGELFF
>TRBV6-2/TRBV6-3|14|TRBJ2-6
CASSWFSGANVLTF
>TRBV6-5|13|TRBJ1-6
CASRQGHRSPLHF
>TRBV25-1|15|TRBJ1-2
CASSATGQGNYGYTF
>TRBV4-3|14|TRBJ2-6
CASSGLSGANVLTF
>TRBV4-3|16|TRBJ1-1
CASSRTGFPMGVFAFF
>TRBV12-3/TRBV12-4|18|TRBJ2-2
CASRPTMWYRAGTGELFF
>TRBV9|14|TRBJ2-5
CASSVSTVQETQYF
>TRBV5-1|13|TRBJ1-2
CASSPKGAEGYTF
>TRBV7-9|15|TRBJ2-2
CASSLHRTNTGELFF
>TRBV5-1|15|TRBJ1-2
CASSSPDGAPYGYTF
>TRBV20-1|14|TRBJ1-1
CSARVPGQSPEAFF
>TRBV3-1|14|TRBJ2-1
CASSQDGLDYQSFF
>TRBV5-5|17|TRBJ2-3
CASSLALTGHPTDTQYF
>TRBV11-2|18|TRBJ2-3
CASSLVSSGGPPADTQYF